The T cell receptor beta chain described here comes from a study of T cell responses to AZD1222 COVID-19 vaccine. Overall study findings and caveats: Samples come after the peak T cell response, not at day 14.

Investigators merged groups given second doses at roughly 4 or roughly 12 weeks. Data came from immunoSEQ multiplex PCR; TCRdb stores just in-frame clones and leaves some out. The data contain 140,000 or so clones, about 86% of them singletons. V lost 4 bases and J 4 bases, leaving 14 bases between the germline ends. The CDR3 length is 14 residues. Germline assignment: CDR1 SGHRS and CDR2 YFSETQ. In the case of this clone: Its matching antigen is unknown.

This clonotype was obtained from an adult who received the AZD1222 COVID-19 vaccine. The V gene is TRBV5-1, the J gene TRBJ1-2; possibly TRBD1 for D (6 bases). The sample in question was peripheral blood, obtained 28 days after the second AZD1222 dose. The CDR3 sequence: CASSPGAGGYGYTF. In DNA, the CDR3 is TGCGCCAGCAGCCCGGGGGCGGGCGGCTATGGCTACACCTTC.